These 11 T cell receptor beta chains were all obtained from the same sample, sequenced in a study of CD8 T cells in Susac syndrome (dated by TCRdb to the late 2010s). The library relied on the immunoSEQ multiplex PCR assay. RNA was extracted using the RNeasy kit, and about 0.45 to 1 microgram was reverse transcribed with random hexamers. The public sequencing data were trimmed at Q25 with fastp and processed into clonotypes with MiXCR by TCRdb, which kept only in-frame beta chains. Rows merge per CDR3 protein into single entries with the most common DNA and genes. This sample has approximately 170,000 distinct CDR3 sequences in its table, and roughly 95% of those were observed once. In total, the top ten clones hold over 0.11% of the sample. The sequencing input was CD4+ T cells from PBMCs. All receptors come from a human donor in good health.

The rearrangement joins TRBV29-1 to TRBJ1-1; a weak D match, TRBD1 (5 bases). Trimming pared 5 bases from V and 5 bases from J, leaving 12 bases between. The CDR3 consists of 12 residues. Germline V gives CDR1 SQVTM, CDR2 ANQGSEA. CDR3 nucleotide sequence: TGCAGCGTTCTGACCGGGGGGACTGAAGCTTTCTTT. Protein product: CSVLTGGTEAFF.

The chain joins TRBV12-3 or TRBV12-4 to TRBJ2-3, with D unresolved. CDR3 size: 14 residues. V was cut by 6 bases and J by 2 bases, with 12 bases left in between. CDR3 sequence: CASRVNGDTDTQYF. The CDR3 DNA is TGTGCCAGCAGGGTAAATGGGGACACAGATACGCAGTATTTT.

The J gene is TRBJ2-3, the V gene TRBV20-1; D unresolved. This CDR3 is 16 amino acids long. Germline-derived CDR1 and CDR2 are DFQATT and SNEGSKA (reference sequence). Trimming took off 0 bases at V and 0 bases at J, with 13 bases between the two ends. The CDR3 reads CSARDLRSPSTDTQYF. CDR3 nucleotides: TGCAGTGCTAGAGATCTCAGGTCTCCTAGCACAGATACGCAGTATTTT.

In this sample, this clonotype turned up once. The chain couples TRBV7-9 to TRBJ1-4; D ambiguous. Germline V gives CDR1 SEHNR, CDR2 FQNEAQ (reference sequence). V lost 1 base to trimming and J lost 11 bases, with 11 bases between them. The CDR3 is 13 residues long. The CDR3 loop is CASSLEAVEKLFF. The CDR3 DNA reads TGTGCCAGCAGCTTAGAAGCGGTTGAGAAACTGTTTTTT.

V gene TRBV20-1 combines with J gene TRBJ2-3; 10 nucleotides line up with TRBD2. The CDR3 spans 16 residues. The J segment lost 3 bases and the V segment lost 3 bases, leaving 9 bases of the junction unmatched. CDR1 is DFQATT and CDR2 is SNEGSKA in the germline V gene (reference sequence). The CDR3 DNA is TGCAGTGCTAGTAGTTTCGGACTAGCGGTAACAGATACGCAGTATTTT. Translated, it gives CSASSFGLAVTDTQYF.

The genes are TRBV20-1 and TRBJ1-2, with D possibly TRBD1 on 6 matching bases. Looked up from germline, CDR1 is DFQATT and CDR2 is SNEGSKA (reference sequence). This CDR3 is built from 14 residues. V lost 1 base, J lost 3 bases, and 12 bases lay in between. CDR3 region: CSARVRTVDYGYTF. The CDR3 DNA is TGCAGTGCTAGAGTAAGGACAGTTGACTATGGCTACACCTTC.

The rearrangement links TRBV29-1 to TRBJ2-7; D may be TRBD2 (5 bases). CDR1 and CDR2 (germline): SQVTM, ANQGSEA. V gave up 2 bases and J gave up 2 bases, with 10 bases separating them. This CDR3 has 13 residues. The CDR3 DNA reads as TGCAGCGTTGAACGGGGAGACCCCTACGAGCAGTACTTC. Protein sequence: CSVERGDPYEQYF.

The V gene is TRBV15, the J gene TRBJ2-3; 9 bases line up with TRBD2. CDR1 and CDR2 (germline): LNHNV, YYDKDF (reference sequence). There are 15 residues in the CDR3. The V segment lost 4 bases and the J segment 7 bases; nucleotides outside the gene matches: 9. The CDR3 here is CATSKTGGGAYTQYF. As DNA, the CDR3 is TGTGCCACCAGCAAGACGGGCGGGGGGGCCTATACGCAGTATTTT.

The chain is built from TRBV20-1 and TRBJ1-2, with D perhaps TRBD1 (6 bases). The CDR3 runs to 14 residues. Germline loops: CDR1 DFQATT, CDR2 SNEGSKA (reference sequence). Trimming took off 4 bases at V and 1 base at J, with 13 bases between the two ends. The CDR3 here is CSANPTGFNYGYTF. DNA for the CDR3: TGCAGTGCTAACCCGACAGGTTTTAACTATGGCTACACCTTC.

The V call is TRBV6-5, the J call TRBJ2-5; TRBD2 aligns across 10 bases. V shed 2 bases and J 1 base; nucleotides not matched to a gene: 7. Germline values: CDR1 MNHEY, CDR2 SVGAGI. This CDR3 contains 17 residues. CDR3 in DNA: TGTGCCAGCAGTTACGGGGAGCTAGCGGGGGCCCAAGAGACCCAGTACTTC. Encoded protein: CASSYGELAGAQETQYF.

This sequence joins TRBV3-1 and TRBJ1-2; a weak D match, TRBD1 (6 bases). V lost 0 bases and J lost 7, with 15 bases in between. The CDR3 has 15 amino acids. Germline-derived CDR1 and CDR2 are LGHDT and YNNKEL (reference sequence). In DNA, the CDR3 is TGTGCCAGCAGCCAAGACCCGGGACAAAATGCTGGCTACACCTTC. The encoded protein is CASSQDPGQNAGYTF.